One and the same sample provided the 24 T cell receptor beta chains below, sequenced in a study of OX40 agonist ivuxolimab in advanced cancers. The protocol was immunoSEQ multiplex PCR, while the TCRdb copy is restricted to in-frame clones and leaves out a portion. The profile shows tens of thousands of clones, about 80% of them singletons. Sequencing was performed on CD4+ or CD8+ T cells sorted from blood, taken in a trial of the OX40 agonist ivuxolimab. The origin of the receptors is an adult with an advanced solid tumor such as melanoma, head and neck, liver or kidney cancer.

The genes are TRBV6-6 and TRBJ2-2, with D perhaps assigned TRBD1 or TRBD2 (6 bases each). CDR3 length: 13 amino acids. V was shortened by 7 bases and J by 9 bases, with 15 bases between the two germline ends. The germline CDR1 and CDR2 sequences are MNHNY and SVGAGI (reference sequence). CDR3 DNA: TGTGCCAGCACCTTTCGGGGGCTTCGGGAGCTGTTTTTT. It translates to CASTFRGLRELFF.

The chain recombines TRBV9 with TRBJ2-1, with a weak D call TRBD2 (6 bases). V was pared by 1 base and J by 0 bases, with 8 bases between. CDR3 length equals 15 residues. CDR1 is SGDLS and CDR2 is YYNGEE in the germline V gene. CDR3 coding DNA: TGTGCCAGCAGCGTATGGGACTCCTCCTACAATGAGCAGTTCTTC. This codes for CASSVWDSSYNEQFF.

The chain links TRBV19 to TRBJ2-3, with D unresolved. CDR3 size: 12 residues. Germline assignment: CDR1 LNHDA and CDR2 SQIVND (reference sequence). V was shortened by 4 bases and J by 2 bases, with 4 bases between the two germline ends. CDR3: CASSTYTDTQYF. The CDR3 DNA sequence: TGTGCCAGTAGTACCTACACAGATACGCAGTATTTT.

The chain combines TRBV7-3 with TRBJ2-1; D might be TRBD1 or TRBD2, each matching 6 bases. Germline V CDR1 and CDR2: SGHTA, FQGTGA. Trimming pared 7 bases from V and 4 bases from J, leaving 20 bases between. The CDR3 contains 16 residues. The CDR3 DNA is TGTGCCAGCACCCCAGCCCCGGGGGCCCGGTACAATGAGCAGTTCTTC. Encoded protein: CASTPAPGARYNEQFF.

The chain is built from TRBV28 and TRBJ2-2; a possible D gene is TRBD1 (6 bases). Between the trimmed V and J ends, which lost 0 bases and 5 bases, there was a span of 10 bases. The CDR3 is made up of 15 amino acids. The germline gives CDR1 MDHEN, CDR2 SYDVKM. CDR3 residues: CASSLWGAQTGELFF. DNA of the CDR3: TGTGCCAGCAGTTTATGGGGGGCGCAGACCGGGGAGCTGTTTTTT.

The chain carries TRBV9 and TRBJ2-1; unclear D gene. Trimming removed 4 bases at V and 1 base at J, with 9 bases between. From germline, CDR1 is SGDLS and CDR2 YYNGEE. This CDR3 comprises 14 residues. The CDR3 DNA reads TGTGCCAGCAGCTATTCCTCTTCCTACAATGAGCAGTTCTTC. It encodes CASSYSSSYNEQFF.

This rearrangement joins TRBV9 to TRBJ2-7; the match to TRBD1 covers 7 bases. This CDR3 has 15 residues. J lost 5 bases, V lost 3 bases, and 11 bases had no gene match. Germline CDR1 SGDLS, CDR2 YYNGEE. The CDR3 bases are TGTGCCAGCAGCGAGGGATCGACAGGGAACCACGAGCAGTACTTC. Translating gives CASSEGSTGNHEQYF.

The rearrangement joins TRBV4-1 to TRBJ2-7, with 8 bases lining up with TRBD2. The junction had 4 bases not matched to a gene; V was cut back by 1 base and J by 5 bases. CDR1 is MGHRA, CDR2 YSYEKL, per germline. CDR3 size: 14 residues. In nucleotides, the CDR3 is TGCGCCAGCAGCCAAGTGGCGGGAGGAAACGAGCAGTACTTC. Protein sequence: CASSQVAGGNEQYF.

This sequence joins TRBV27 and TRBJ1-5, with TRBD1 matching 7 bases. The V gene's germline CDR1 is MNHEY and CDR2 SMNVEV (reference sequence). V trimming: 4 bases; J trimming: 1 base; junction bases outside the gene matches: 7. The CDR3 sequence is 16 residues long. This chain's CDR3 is CASSSYRGASNQPQHF. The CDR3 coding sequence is TGTGCCAGCAGTTCCTACAGGGGAGCGAGCAATCAGCCCCAGCATTTT.

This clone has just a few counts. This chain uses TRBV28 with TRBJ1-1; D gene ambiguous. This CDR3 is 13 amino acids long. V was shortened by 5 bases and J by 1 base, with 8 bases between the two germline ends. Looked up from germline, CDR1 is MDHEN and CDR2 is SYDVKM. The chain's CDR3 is CASSPNRNTEAFF. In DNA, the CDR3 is TGTGCCAGCAGTCCCAACCGGAACACTGAAGCTTTCTTT.

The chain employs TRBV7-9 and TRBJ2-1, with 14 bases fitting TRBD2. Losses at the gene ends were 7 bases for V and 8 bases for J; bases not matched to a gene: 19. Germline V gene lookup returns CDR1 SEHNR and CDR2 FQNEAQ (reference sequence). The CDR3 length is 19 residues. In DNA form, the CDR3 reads TGTGCCAGCACGATTCTTCCAGGGACTAGCGGGAGTCGACGGGATGAGCAGTTCTTC. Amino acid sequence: CASTILPGTSGSRRDEQFF.

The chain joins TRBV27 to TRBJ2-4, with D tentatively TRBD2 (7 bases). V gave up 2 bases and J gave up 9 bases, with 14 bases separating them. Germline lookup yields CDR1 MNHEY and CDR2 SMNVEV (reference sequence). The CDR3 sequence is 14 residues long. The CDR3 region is CASSLRGGDGIQYF. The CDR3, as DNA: TGTGCCAGCAGTTTAAGGGGGGGCGACGGCATTCAGTACTTC.

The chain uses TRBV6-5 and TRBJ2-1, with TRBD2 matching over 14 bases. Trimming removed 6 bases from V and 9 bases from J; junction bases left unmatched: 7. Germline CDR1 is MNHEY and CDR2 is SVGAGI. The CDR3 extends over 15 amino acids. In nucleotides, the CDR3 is TGTGCCAGCAGCCCGGCGGGGACTAGCGGGAGTGAGCAGTTCTTC. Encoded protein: CASSPAGTSGSEQFF.

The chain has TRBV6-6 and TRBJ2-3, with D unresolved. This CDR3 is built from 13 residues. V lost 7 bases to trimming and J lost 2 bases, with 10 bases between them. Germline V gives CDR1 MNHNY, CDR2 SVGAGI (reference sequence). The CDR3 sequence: CASTQAYTDTQYF. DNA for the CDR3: TGTGCCAGCACCCAGGCCTACACAGATACGCAGTATTTT.

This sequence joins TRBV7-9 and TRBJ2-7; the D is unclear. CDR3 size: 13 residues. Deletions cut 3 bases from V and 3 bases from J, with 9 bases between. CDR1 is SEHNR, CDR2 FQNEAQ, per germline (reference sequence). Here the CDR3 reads CASSFDASYEQYF. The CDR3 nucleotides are TGTGCCAGCAGCTTCGACGCTAGCTACGAGCAGTACTTC.

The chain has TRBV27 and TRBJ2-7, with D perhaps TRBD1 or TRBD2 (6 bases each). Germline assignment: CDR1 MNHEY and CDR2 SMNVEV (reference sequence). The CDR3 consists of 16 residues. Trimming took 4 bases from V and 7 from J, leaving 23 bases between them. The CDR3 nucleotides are TGTGCCAGCAGTTGGCAAGGGGGGACCCTCGTGGGTGAGCAGTACTTC. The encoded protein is CASSWQGGTLVGEQYF.

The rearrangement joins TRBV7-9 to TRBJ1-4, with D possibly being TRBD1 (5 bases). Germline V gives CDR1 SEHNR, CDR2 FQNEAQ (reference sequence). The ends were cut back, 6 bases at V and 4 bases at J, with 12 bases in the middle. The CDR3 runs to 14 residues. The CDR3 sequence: CASRTGGFNEKLFF. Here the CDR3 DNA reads TGTGCCAGCAGAACCGGGGGATTTAATGAAAAACTGTTTTTT.

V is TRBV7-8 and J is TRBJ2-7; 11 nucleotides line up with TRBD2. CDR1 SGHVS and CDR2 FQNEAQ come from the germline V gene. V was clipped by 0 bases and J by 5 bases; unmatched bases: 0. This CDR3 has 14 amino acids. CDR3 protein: CASSLASGRDEQYF. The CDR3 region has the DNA TGTGCCAGCAGCTTAGCTAGCGGGAGGGACGAGCAGTACTTC.

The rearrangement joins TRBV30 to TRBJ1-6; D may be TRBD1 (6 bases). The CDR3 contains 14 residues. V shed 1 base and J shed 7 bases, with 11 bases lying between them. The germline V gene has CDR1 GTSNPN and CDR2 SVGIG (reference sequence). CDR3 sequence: CAWSGSGVNSPLHF. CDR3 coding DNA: TGTGCCTGGAGTGGCTCAGGGGTAAATTCACCCCTCCACTTT.

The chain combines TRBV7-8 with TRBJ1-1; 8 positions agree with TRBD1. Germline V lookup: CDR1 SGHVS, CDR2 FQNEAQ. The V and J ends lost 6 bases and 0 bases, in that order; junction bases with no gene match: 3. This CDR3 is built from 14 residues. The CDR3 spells CASRAGGLNTEAFF. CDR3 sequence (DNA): TGTGCCAGCAGGGCAGGGGGCCTGAACACTGAAGCTTTCTTT.

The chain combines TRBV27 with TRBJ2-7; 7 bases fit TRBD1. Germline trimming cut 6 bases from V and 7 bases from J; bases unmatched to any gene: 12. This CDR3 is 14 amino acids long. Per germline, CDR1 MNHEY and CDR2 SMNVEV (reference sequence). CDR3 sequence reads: CASSPTGVGWEQYF. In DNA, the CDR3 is TGTGCCAGCAGCCCCACAGGGGTGGGATGGGAGCAGTACTTC.

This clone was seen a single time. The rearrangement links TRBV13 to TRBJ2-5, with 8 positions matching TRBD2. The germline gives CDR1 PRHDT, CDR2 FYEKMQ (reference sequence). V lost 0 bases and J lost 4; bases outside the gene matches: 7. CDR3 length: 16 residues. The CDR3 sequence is CASSLGRGTSGETQYF. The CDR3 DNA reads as TGTGCCAGCAGCTTAGGCCGAGGGACTAGTGGAGAGACCCAGTACTTC. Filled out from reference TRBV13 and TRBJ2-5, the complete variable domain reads AAGVIQSPRHLIKEKRETATLKCYPIPRHDTVYWYQQGPGQDPQFLISFYEKMQSDKGSIPDRFSAQQFSDYHSELNMSSLELGDSALYFCASSLGRGTSGETQYFGPGTRLLVL.

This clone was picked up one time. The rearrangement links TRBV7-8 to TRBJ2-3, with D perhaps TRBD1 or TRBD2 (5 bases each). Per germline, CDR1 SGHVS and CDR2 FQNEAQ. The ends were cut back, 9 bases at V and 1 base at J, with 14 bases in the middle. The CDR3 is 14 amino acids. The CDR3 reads CASKRVGRTDTQYF. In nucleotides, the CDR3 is TGTGCCAGTAAGAGGGTGGGGCGCACAGATACGCAGTATTTT.

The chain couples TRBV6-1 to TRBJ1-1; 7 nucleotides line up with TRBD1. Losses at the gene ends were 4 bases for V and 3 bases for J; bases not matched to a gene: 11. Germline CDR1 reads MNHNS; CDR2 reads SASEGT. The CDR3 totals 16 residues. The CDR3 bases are TGTGCCAGCAGTGCTTTGACAGGGAGTGTGGACACTGAAGCTTTCTTT. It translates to CASSALTGSVDTEAFF.